This T cell receptor (beta chain) was captured by sequencing in a study of blood T cell repertoires in COVID-19. This clone was found once. The CDR3 runs to 14 residues. Germline-derived CDR1 and CDR2 are SGHNT and YENEEA. The trim removed 5 bases at V and 3 bases at J, leaving 7 bases unmatched. Sequencing used immunoSEQ multiplex PCR; TCRdb keeps in-frame clones, though not all of them. The sample includes approximately 150,000 clones, 87% of them seen just once. The sequencing sample was made of peripheral blood. The gene calls are TRBV11-3 and TRBJ2-7; 7 bases map to TRBD1. The source is a human donor in a cohort sampled during active COVID-19. The CDR3 loop is CASSRQGIGYEQYF. For the CDR3, the DNA is TGTGCCAGCAGCCGACAGGGTATTGGCTACGAGCAGTACTTC.